This TCR beta chain was sequenced during a study of blood T cells in healthy people across ages. General study points: Leaving the PBMCs unsorted stopped any conclusive comparison of naive versus antigen-experienced cells. It was the long-lived donors that had more naive CD4+ cells and higher diversity than aged donors. With donor CMV status unknown, expanded clonotype changes were possibly confounded.

The ends were cut back, 1 base at V and 3 bases at J, with 9 bases in the middle. The CDR3 sequence is 14 residues long. CDR1 LGHNA and CDR2 YNFKEQ come from the germline V gene. Then a second PCR, running roughly 7 to 11 cycles, was carried out with a sample-barcoded 5' primer and a J-beta primer mix. There were at least 2.5 million CDR3-containing paired-end reads obtained from each sample. TCRdb reprocessed the 5' RACE reads with MiXCR, giving one entry per CDR3 protein. The data contain about 1.1 million distinct CDR3 sequences, roughly two fifths of them seen just once; the ten biggest clones take up under 15%. With respect to this clonotype: Its antigen is undetermined.

The chain carries TRBV4-2 and TRBJ1-1; D is ambiguous. Material for sequencing was blood. The TCR comes from a young man in good health. DNA for the CDR3: TGTGCCAGCAGCCAAGTTGACGCACACACTGAAGCTTTCTTT. This sequence encodes CASSQVDAHTEAFF.